The 19 T cell receptor beta chains in this list originate from one sample, sequenced in a study of blood T cell repertoires in COVID-19. Assay: immunoSEQ multiplex PCR; the TCRdb copy retains only in-frame clones and omits some. The repertoire holds approximately 74,000 clones, with roughly 81% as singletons. The sample consisted of peripheral blood. These receptor sequences come from a man aged 70-80 years with acute or convalescent COVID-19.

This clone was found a few times. This chain links TRBV27 with TRBJ1-1, with 8 positions matching TRBD1. Germline loops: CDR1 MNHEY, CDR2 SMNVEV (reference sequence). V lost 3 bases and J lost 4; bases outside the gene matches: 4. CDR3 length: 14 amino acids. The CDR3 sequence: CASSFGQGGTEAFF. CDR3 DNA sequence: TGTGCCAGCAGTTTTGGACAGGGAGGCACTGAAGCTTTCTTT.

This chain joins TRBV6-2 or TRBV6-3 and TRBJ2-3; 7 bases align to TRBD2. This CDR3 is 16 amino acids long. The junction had 8 bases not matched to a gene; V was cut back by 3 bases and J by 2 bases. CDR1 MNHEY and CDR2 SVGEGT come from the germline V gene. The CDR3 protein is CASSYGAGLNTDTQYF. In DNA, the CDR3 is TGTGCCAGCAGTTATGGGGCGGGACTAAACACAGATACGCAGTATTTT.

This chain connects TRBV6-5 to TRBJ1-6; 8 nucleotides line up with TRBD1. The CDR3 covers 14 residues. The V segment lost 10 bases and the J segment 10 bases; nucleotides outside the gene matches: 12. The germline CDR1 and CDR2 sequences are MNHEY and SVGAGI. The DNA of the CDR3 is TGTGCCACCACACTTAGGACAGGGAGCTCACCCCTCCACTTT. This translates into CATTLRTGSSPLHF.

This chain links TRBV19 with TRBJ2-7; unclear D gene. The CDR3 contains 11 residues. Per the germline V gene, CDR1 is LNHDA and CDR2 is SQIVND (reference sequence). V lost 4 bases and J 9 bases, leaving 10 bases between the germline ends. CDR3 sequence: CASSTQSRQYF. CDR3 bases: TGTGCCAGTAGTACCCAATCGAGGCAGTACTTC.

V and J are TRBV6-6 and TRBJ2-7; the match to TRBD1 covers 7 bases. After removal of 7 bases from V and 6 bases from J, the junction contained 12 bases not matched to a gene. The CDR3 is 14 residues long. Germline V gene data show CDR1 as MNHNY and CDR2 as SVGAGI (reference sequence). The CDR3 DNA reads as TGTGCCAGCACCCCACAGGGGTCCTTAACCGAGCAGTACTTC. It encodes CASTPQGSLTEQYF.

The chain uses TRBV18 and TRBJ2-6, with 8 bases lining up with TRBD2. CDR3 length equals 16 residues. CDR1 is KGHSH and CDR2 is LQKENI in the germline V gene. Trimming cost V 4 bases and J 0 bases; bases outside gene matches: 2. The CDR3 nucleotides are TGTGCCAGCTCACGCGGACTAGCCTCTGGGGCCAACGTCCTGACTTTC. Translated, it gives CASSRGLASGANVLTF.

The chain combines TRBV7-3 with TRBJ2-3, with 8 bases fitting TRBD2. Germline loops: CDR1 SGHTA, CDR2 FQGTGA. Losses at the gene ends were 6 bases for V and 5 bases for J; bases not matched to a gene: 10. The CDR3 loop spans 15 amino acids. This CDR3 reads CASSAGSGGIDTQYF. The CDR3 DNA reads as TGTGCCAGCAGTGCCGGAAGCGGGGGAATAGATACGCAGTATTTT.

The chain carries TRBV29-1 and TRBJ2-1; 10 bases fit TRBD2. The CDR3 spans 15 residues. V shed 3 bases, J shed 5 bases, and the junction held 7 bases outside the gene matches. The germline V gene encodes CDR1 SQVTM and CDR2 ANQGSEA. CDR3 amino acids: CSVDAGLAIDNEQFF. CDR3 in DNA: TGCAGCGTTGATGCGGGACTAGCGATCGACAATGAGCAGTTCTTC.

The V and J genes are TRBV9 and TRBJ2-1; TRBD2 aligns across 10 bases. Germline V gene sequence: CDR1 SGDLS, CDR2 YYNGEE. J lost 4 bases, V lost 3 bases, and 7 bases had no gene match. CDR3 length: 16 amino acids. The CDR3 is CASSGRAGGVYNEQFF. DNA of the CDR3: TGTGCCAGCAGCGGGCGAGCGGGGGGGGTATACAATGAGCAGTTCTTC.

The CDR3 DNA is TGTGCCAGCAGCTTTCGGCTAGCGGGTTCTTTTGAGCAGTACTTC. It translates to CASSFRLAGSFEQYF. The genes are TRBV5-5 and TRBJ2-7, with 8 bases lining up with TRBD2. The ends lost 2 bases at V and 7 bases at J; junction bases unmatched: 11. This CDR3 is built from 15 residues. Germline assignment: CDR1 SGHKS and CDR2 YYEKEE (reference sequence).

The CDR3 DNA is TGCGCCAGCAGTCGCCCGGGTACGACCTACAATGAGCAGTTCTTC. Translating it yields CASSRPGTTYNEQFF. V and J are TRBV4-1 and TRBJ2-1; D is unclear. The CDR3 length is 15 residues. V was clipped by 6 bases and J by 2 bases, with 14 bases between them. Germline CDR1 MGHRA, CDR2 YSYEKL.

The V call is TRBV28, the J call TRBJ2-1; 11 bases are a match to TRBD2. The V gene's germline CDR1 is MDHEN and CDR2 SYDVKM. Unmatched junction bases numbered 7, after V lost 5 bases and J lost 7 bases. The CDR3 is 15 amino acids. The CDR3 region has the DNA TGTGCCAGCAGTGTACTAGCGGGAGAGGGGAATGAGCAGTTCTTC. It specifies CASSVLAGEGNEQFF. Complete variable domain (other parts from reference TRBV28 and TRBJ2-1): DVKVTQSSRYLVKRTGEKVFLECVQDMDHENMFWYRQDPGLGLRLIYFSYDVKMKEKGDIPEGYSVSREKKERFSLILESASTNQTSMYLCASSVLAGEGNEQFFGPGTRLTVL.

This chain joins TRBV18 and TRBJ2-1; D perhaps matches TRBD2 (6 bases). The CDR3 totals 16 residues. V was trimmed by 6 bases and J by 2 bases, leaving 17 bases between them. Germline CDR1 reads KGHSH; CDR2 reads LQKENI. This CDR3 reads CASSQRGSGAYNEQFF. CDR3 coding DNA: TGTGCCAGCTCCCAACGGGGTAGCGGTGCCTACAATGAGCAGTTCTTC.

The rearrangement joins TRBV18 to TRBJ1-1; D is ambiguous. Germline values: CDR1 KGHSH, CDR2 LQKENI. Trimming removed 5 bases at V and 1 base at J, with 26 bases between. The CDR3 contains 19 residues. CDR3 protein: CASSARVGRYPDSNTEAFF. The CDR3 nucleotides are TGTGCCAGCTCAGCCAGAGTAGGGAGGTACCCCGACTCGAACACTGAAGCTTTCTTT.

This sequence joins TRBV7-8 and TRBJ2-7; 7 bases match TRBD1. The germline V gene encodes CDR1 SGHVS and CDR2 FQNEAQ. The CDR3 runs to 14 residues. Losses at the gene ends were 5 bases for V and 6 bases for J; bases not matched to a gene: 10. The CDR3 region is CASSPTGTPGEQYF. CDR3 in DNA: TGTGCCAGCAGCCCGACAGGGACCCCTGGCGAGCAGTACTTC.

CDR3 loop: CASSAYGQGVSYEQYF. CDR3 bases: TGTGCCAGCAGTGCCTATGGACAGGGGGTATCCTACGAGCAGTACTTC. The chain has TRBV6-1 and TRBJ2-7, with 10 bases aligning to TRBD1. V was clipped by 4 bases and J by 1 base; unmatched bases: 7. This CDR3 is built from 16 residues. Germline loops: CDR1 MNHNS, CDR2 SASEGT.

For the CDR3, the DNA is TGTGCCAGCAGTGAACTCGGCTCCCGGGGAGAGCAGTTCTTC. The encoded protein is CASSELGSRGEQFF. This rearrangement joins TRBV6-1 to TRBJ2-1; the D gene is possibly TRBD2 (5 bases). Trimming took 2 bases from V and 10 from J, leaving 15 bases between them. Per germline, CDR1 MNHNS and CDR2 SASEGT. This CDR3 is built from 14 residues.

This chain joins TRBV30 and TRBJ2-7; D may be TRBD1 (7 bases). The germline V and J ends were trimmed by 2 bases and 4 bases, with 21 bases remaining between them. The CDR3 extends over 16 amino acids. Germline values: CDR1 GTSNPN, CDR2 SVGIG (reference sequence). The CDR3 DNA reads TGTGCCTGGAGTAAGGGCAGGGGGACTGGGTCATACGAGCAGTACTTC. Amino acid sequence: CAWSKGRGTGSYEQYF.

V and J are TRBV7-3 and TRBJ2-1; 11 bases agree with TRBD2. This CDR3 spans 15 amino acids. CDR1 and CDR2 from the germline V gene are SGHTA and FQGTGA. Losses at the gene ends were 4 bases for V and 3 bases for J; bases not matched to a gene: 2. CDR3 nucleotide sequence: TGTGCCAGCAGCTACGGGACTAGCGGCTACAATGAGCAGTTCTTC. It encodes CASSYGTSGYNEQFF.